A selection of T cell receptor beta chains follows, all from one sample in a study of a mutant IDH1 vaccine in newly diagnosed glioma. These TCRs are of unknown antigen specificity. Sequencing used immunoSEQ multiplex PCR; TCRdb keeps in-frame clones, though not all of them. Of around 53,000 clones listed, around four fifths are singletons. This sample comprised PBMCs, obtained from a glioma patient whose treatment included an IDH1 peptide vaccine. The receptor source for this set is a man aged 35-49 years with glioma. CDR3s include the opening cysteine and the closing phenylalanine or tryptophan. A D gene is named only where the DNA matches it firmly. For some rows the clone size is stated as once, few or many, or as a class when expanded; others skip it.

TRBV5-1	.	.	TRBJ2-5	TGCGCCAGCAGCTTGGGGGTTCAAGAGACCCAGTACTTC	CASSLGVQETQYF
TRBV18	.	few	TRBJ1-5	TGTGCCAGCTCACCAACAGGTTTTCAGCCCCAGCATTTT	CASSPTGFQPQHF
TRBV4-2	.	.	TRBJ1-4	TGTGCCAGCAGCCAAGAATTGCAGGCGGCCCAGGGGAAACTGTTTTTT	CASSQELQAAQGKLFF
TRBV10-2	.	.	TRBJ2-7	TGCGCCAGCAGTGAGGCAGGCGGAGGGGACGAGCAGTACTTC	CASSEAGGGDEQYF
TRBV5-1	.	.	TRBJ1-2	TGCGCCAGCAGCTTGGGAGGGCAGCGACTCTATGGCTACACCTTC	CASSLGGQRLYGYTF
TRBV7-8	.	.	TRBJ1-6	TGTGCCAGCAGCTTAGAGTGGGGTAGGCTCAATTCACCCCTCCACTTT	CASSLEWGRLNSPLHF
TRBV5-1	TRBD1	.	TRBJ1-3	TGCGCCAGCAGCTCCACAGGGGCTGGAAACACCATATATTTT	CASSSTGAGNTIYF
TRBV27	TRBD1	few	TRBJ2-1	TGTGCCAGCAGTTTGGACAGGGGATCCTACAATGAGCAGTTCTTC	CASSLDRGSYNEQFF
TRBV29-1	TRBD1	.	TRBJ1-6	TGCAGCGCCAAGACAGGGAGTGATAATTCACCCCTCCACTTT	CSAKTGSDNSPLHF
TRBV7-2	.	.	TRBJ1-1	TGTGCCAGCAGCTTAGGGGTGGGGATGGGGGCTGAAGCTTTCTTT	CASSLGVGMGAEAFF
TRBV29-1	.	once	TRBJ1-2	TGCAGCGTTGAAGAGCTTGCCCCTCATGGCTACACCTTC	CSVEELAPHGYTF
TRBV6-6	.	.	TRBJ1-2	TGTGCCAGCAGTTACTCGGAAGGGCACGGCTACACCTTC	CASSYSEGHGYTF
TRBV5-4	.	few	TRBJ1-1	TGTGCCAGCAGCTTAGGGGGGCCTAATGAAGCTTTCTTT	CASSLGGPNEAFF
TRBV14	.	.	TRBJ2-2	TGTGCCAGCAGCCAAGCGGGGTGGTCCGGGGAGCTGTTTTTT	CASSQAGWSGELFF
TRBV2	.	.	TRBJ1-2	TGTGCCAGTGTTAGGGATGGGGGCTACACCTTC	CASVRDGGYTF
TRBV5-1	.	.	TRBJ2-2	TGCGCCAGCAGATCGACAGGGAACACCGGGGAGCTGTTTTTT	CASRSTGNTGELFF
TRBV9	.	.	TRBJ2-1	TGTGCCAGCAGCGTCGGTAGCGGAAACTACAATGAGCAGTTCTTC	CASSVGSGNYNEQFF
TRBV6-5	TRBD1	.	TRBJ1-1	TGTGCCAGCAGACAAAGACAGGGACCGAACACTGAAGCTTTCTTT	CASRQRQGPNTEAFF
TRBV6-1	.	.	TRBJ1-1	TGTGCCAGCAGTGAACGTCAGGGCACTGAAGCTTTCTTT	CASSERQGTEAFF
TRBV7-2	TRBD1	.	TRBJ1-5	TGTGCCAGCAGCTTATGGACAGGGAGCAATCAGCCCCAGCATTTT	CASSLWTGSNQPQHF
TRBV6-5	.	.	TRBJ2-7	TGTGCCAGCAGTTACTCTCTATCCTACGAGCAGTACTTC	CASSYSLSYEQYF
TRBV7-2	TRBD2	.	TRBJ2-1	TGTGCCAGCAGCTTAGGAATGCTCGCGGGGGTTGGAGGCGAGCAGTTCTTC	CASSLGMLAGVGGEQFF
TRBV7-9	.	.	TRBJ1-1	TGTGCCAGCAGCTTATTCGGTTTGAACACTGAAGCTTTCTTT	CASSLFGLNTEAFF
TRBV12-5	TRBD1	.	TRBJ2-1	TGTGCTAGTGCCGGGACAGGGGGAACCTACAATGAGCAGTTCTTC	CASAGTGGTYNEQFF
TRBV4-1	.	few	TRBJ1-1	TGCGCCAGCAGCCAAGAAGGGGTAGCGAACACTGAAGCTTTCTTT	CASSQEGVANTEAFF
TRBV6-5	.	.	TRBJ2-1	TGTGCCAGCGGGATAGGGGTAAACTGGGACAATGAGCAGTTCTTC	CASGIGVNWDNEQFF
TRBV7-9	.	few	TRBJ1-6	TGTGCCAGCAGCTTGGAGGGGGGAAATTCACCCCTCCACTTT	CASSLEGGNSPLHF
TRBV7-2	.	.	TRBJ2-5	TGTGCCAGCAGCCGGAGCAGCCAAGAGACCCAGTACTTC	CASSRSSQETQYF
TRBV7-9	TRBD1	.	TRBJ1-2	TGTGCCAGCAGCGACAGGGGTACTAACTATGGCTACACCTTC	CASSDRGTNYGYTF
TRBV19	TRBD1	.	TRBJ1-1	TGTGCCAGTAGTCCACGGACAGGGGGCGCGCTTACTGAAGCTTTCTTT	CASSPRTGGALTEAFF
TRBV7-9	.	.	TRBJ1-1	TGTGCCAGCACACCCTTCAGGGCAGGCACTGAAGCTTTCTTT	CASTPFRAGTEAFF
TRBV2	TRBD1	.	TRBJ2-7	TGTGCCAGCAGAGACAGGGTTCTCGCCTACGAGCAGTACTTC	CASRDRVLAYEQYF
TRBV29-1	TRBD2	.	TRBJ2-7	TGCAGCGTCAAAACCGTAGCGGGGACCCTCTACGAGCAGTACTTC	CSVKTVAGTLYEQYF
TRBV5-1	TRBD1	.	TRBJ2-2	TGCGCCAGCAGCTTTGGCCCGTATCAAACAGGGGGCTTTGGCACCGGGGAGCTGTTTTTT	CASSFGPYQTGGFGTGELFF
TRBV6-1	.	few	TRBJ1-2	TGTGCCAGCAGTGAAGCCCGGTGGCGTGGGCGTGGCTACACCTTC	CASSEARWRGRGYTF
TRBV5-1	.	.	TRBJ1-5	TGCGCCAGCAGCTTGTACGGTTCAAATCAGCCCCAGCATTTT	CASSLYGSNQPQHF
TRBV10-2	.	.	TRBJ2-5	TGCGCCAGCAGCGCTACACTAAACCAAGAGACCCAGTACTTC	CASSATLNQETQYF
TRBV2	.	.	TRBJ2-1	TGTGCCAGCACCAACACGGTCGGGGGAGAAGACAATGAGCAGTTCTTC	CASTNTVGGEDNEQFF
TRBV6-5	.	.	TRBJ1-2	TGTGCCAGCAGCAGGACGGACTACTATGGCTACACCTTC	CASSRTDYYGYTF